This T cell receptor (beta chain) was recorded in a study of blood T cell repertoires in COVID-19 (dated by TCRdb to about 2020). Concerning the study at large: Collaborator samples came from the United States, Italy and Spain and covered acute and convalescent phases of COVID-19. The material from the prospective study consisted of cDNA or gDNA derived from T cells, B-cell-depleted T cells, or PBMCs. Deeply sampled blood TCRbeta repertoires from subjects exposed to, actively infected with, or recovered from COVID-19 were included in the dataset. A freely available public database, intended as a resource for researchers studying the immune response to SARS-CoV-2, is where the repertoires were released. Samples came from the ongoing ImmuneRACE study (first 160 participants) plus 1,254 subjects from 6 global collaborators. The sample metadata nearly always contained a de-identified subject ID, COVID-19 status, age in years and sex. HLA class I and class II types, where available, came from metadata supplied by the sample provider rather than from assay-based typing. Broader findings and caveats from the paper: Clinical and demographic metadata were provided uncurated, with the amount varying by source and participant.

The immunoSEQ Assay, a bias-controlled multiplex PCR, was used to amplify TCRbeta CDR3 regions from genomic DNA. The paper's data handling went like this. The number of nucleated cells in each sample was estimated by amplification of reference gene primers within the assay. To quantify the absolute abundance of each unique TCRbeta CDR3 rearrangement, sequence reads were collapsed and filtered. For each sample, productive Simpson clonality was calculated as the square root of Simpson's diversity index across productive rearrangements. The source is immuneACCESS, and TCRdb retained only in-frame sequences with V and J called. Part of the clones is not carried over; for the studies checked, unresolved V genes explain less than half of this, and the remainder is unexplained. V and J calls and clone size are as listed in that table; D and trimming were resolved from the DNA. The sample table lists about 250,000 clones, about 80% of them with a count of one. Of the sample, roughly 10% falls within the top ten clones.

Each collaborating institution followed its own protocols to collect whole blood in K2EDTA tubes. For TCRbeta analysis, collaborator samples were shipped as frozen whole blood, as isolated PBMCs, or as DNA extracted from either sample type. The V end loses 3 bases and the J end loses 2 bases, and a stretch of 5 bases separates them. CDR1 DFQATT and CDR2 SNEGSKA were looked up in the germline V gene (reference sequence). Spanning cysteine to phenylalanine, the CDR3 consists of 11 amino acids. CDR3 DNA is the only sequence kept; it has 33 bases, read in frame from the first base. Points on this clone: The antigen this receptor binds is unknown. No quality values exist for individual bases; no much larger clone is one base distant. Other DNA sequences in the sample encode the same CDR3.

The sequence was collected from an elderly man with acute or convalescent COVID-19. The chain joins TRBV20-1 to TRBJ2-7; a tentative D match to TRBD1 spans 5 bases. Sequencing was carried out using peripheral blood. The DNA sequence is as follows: TGCAGTGCTAGGACAGCCTACGAGCAGTACTTC. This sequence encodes CSARTAYEQYF.